The TCR beta chain under discussion was sequenced for a study of shared T cell receptors in the human thymus. Only in-frame clones appear in the TCRdb table, and some are missing; sequencing was by immunoSEQ multiplex PCR. The sample consists of about 380,000 clones, 85% to 95% of them appearing once. V gave up 2 bases and J gave up 5 bases, with 9 bases separating them. CDR1 MNHEY and CDR2 SVGAGI come from the germline V gene. This CDR3 is 13 amino acids long. Material: thymocytes. The chain links TRBV6-5 to TRBJ1-2, with D tentatively TRBD1 (5 bases). This TCR was sampled from a human donor. The CDR3 sequence: CASSYVGEYGYTF. The CDR3 coding sequence is TGTGCCAGCAGTTACGTGGGGGAGTATGGCTACACCTTC.